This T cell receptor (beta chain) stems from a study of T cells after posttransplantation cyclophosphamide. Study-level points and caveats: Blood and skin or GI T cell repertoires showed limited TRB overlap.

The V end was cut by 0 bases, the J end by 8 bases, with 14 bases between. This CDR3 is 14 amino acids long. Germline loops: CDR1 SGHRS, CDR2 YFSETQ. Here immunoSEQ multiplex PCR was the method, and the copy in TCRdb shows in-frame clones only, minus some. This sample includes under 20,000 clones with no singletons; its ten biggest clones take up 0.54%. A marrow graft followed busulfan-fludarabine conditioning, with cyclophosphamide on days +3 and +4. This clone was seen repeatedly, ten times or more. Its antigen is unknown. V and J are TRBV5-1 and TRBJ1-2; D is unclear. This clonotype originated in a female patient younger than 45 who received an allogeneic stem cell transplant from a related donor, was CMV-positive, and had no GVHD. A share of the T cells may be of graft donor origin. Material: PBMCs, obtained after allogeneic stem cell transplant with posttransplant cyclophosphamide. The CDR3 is CASSLATGDRGYTF. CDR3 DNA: TGCGCCAGCAGCTTGGCCACCGGGGATCGCGGCTACACCTTC.